The T cell receptor (beta chain) under discussion was sequenced for a study of blood T cell repertoires in COVID-19. Clones were read by immunoSEQ multiplex PCR, and TCRdb kept only the in-frame ones, dropping some. The sample has around 270,000 clones, around 86% seen once. CDR1 is GTSNPN and CDR2 is SVGIG in the germline V gene (reference sequence). This CDR3 is built from 15 residues. The germline V and J ends were trimmed by 5 bases and 0 bases, with 16 bases remaining between them. The rearrangement links TRBV30 to TRBJ2-5, with a possible D match to TRBD1 (7 bases). Material for sequencing was peripheral blood. The TCR comes from a woman between 55 and 75 years old with COVID-19, enrolled during active disease. The CDR3 bases are TGTGCCTGGGGGCGGGACAGAGGATACCAAGAGACCCAGTACTTC. Protein product: CAWGRDRGYQETQYF.